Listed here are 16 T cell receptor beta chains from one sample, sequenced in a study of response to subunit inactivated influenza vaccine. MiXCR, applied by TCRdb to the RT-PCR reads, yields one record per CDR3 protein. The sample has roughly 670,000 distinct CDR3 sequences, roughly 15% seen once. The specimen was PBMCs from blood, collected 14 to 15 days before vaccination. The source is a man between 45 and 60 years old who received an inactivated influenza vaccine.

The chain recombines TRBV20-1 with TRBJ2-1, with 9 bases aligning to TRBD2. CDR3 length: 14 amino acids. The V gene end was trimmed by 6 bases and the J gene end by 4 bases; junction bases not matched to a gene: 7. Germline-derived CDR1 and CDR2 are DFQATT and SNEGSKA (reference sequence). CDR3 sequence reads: CSAASGRPYNEQFF. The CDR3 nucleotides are TGCAGTGCGGCCAGCGGGAGGCCTTACAATGAGCAGTTCTTC.

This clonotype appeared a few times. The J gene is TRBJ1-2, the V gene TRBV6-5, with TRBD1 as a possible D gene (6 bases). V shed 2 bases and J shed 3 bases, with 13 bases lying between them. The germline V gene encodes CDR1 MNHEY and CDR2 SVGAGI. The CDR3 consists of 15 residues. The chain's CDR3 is CASSYGSGVYYGYTF. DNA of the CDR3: TGTGCCAGCAGTTACGGCTCAGGGGTATACTATGGCTACACCTTC.

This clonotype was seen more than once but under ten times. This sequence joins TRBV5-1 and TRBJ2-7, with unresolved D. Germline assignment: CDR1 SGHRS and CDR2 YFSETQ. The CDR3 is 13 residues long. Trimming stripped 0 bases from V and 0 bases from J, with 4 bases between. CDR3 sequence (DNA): TGCGCCAGCAGCTTGGCCAACTCCTACGAGCAGTACTTC. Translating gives CASSLANSYEQYF.

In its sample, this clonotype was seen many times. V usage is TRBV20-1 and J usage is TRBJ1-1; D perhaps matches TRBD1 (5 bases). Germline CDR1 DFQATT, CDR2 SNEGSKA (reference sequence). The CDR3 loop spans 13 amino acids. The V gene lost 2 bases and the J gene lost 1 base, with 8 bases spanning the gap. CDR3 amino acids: CSARFDRNTEAFF. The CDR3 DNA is TGCAGTGCTAGATTCGACAGGAACACTGAAGCTTTCTTT.

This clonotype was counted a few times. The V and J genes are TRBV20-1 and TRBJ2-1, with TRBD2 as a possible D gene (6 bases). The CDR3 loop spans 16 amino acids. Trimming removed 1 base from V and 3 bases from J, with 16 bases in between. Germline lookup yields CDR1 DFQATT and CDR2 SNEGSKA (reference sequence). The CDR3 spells CSARGPQRAVYNEQFF. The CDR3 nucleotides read TGCAGTGCTAGAGGCCCACAGCGGGCTGTCTACAATGAGCAGTTCTTC.

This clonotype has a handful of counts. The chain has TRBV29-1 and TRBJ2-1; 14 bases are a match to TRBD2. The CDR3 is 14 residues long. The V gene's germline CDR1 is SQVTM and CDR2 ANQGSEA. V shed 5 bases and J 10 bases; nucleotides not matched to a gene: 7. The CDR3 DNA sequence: TGCAGCGTTACCGGGACTAGCGGGAGTGGGGAGCAGTTCTTC. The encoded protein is CSVTGTSGSGEQFF.

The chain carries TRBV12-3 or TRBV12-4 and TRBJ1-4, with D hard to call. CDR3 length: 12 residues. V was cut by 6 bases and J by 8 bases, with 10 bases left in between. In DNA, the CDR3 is TGTGCCAGCAGGGTGATGGGGGAAAAACTGTTTTTT. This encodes CASRVMGEKLFF.

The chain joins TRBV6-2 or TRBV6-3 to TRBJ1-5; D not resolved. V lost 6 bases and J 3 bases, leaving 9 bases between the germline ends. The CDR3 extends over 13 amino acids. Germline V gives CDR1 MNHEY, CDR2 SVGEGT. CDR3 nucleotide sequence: TGTGCCAGCAGCCGAAGGGACAATCAGCCCCAGCATTTT. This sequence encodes CASSRRDNQPQHF.

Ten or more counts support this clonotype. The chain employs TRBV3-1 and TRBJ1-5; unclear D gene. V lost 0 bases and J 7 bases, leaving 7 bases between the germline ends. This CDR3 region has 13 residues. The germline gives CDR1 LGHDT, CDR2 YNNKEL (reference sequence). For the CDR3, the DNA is TGTGCCAGCAGCCAAGACCCGCGGCAGCCCCAGCATTTT. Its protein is CASSQDPRQPQHF. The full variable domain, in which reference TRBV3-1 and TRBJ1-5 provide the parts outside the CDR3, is DTAVSQTPKYLVTQMGNDKSIKCEQNLGHDTMYWYKQDSKKFLKIMFSYNNKELIINETVPNRFSPKSPDKAHLNLHINSLELGDSAVYFCASSQDPRQPQHFGDGTRLSIL.

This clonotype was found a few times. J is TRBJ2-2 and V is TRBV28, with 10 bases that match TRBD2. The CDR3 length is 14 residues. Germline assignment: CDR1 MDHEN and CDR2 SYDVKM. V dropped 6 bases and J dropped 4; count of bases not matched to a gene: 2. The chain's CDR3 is CASRASGSTGELFF. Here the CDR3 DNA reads TGTGCCAGCAGGGCTAGCGGGAGCACCGGGGAGCTGTTTTTT.

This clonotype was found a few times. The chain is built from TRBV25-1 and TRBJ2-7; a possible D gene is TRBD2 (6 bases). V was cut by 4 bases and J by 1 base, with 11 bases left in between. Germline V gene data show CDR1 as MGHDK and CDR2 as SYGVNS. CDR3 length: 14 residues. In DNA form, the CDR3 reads TGTGCCAGCAGTGGACTAGGGTTATCCTACGAGCAGTACTTC. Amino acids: CASSGLGLSYEQYF.

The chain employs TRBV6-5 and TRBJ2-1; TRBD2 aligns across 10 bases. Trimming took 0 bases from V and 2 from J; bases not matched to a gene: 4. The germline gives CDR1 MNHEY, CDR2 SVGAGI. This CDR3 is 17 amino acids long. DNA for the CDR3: TGTGCCAGCAGTTACTCACTAGCGGGACTCACCTACAATGAGCAGTTCTTC. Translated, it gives CASSYSLAGLTYNEQFF.

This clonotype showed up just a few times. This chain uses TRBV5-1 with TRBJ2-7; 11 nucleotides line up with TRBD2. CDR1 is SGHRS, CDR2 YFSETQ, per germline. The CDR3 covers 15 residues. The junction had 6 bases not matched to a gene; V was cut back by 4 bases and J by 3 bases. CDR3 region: CASSPLAGGIYEQYF. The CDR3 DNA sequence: TGCGCCAGCAGCCCCCTAGCGGGAGGCATCTACGAGCAGTACTTC.

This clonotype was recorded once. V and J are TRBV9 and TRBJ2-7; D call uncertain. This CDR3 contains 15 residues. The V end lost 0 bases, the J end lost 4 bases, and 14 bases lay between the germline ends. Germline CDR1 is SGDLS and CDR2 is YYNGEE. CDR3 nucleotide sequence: TGTGCCAGCAGCGTAGACGACCGGAGTCCTTACGAGCAGTACTTC. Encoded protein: CASSVDDRSPYEQYF. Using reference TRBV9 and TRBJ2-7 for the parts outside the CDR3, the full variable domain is DSGVTQTPKHLITATGQRVTLRCSPRSGDLSVYWYQQSLDQGLQFLIQYYNGEERAKGNILERFSAQQFPDLHSELNLSSLELGDSALYFCASSVDDRSPYEQYFGPGTRLTVT.

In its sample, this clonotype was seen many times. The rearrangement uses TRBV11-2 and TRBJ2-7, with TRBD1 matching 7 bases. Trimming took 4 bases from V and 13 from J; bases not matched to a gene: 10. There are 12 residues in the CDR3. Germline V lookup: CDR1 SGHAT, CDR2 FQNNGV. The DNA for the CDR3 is TGTGCCAGCAGCTACCTAGGACAGGCTCCCTACTTC. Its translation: CASSYLGQAPYF.

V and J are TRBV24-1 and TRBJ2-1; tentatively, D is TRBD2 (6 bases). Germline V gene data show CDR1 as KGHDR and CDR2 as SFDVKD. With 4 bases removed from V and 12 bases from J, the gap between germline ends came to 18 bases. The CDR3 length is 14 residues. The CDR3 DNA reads TGTGCCACCAGTGACCCGACTAGGACCTGGGTGCAGTTCTTC. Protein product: CATSDPTRTWVQFF.